These 20 T cell receptor beta chains were all obtained from the same sample, sequenced in a study of blood T cell repertoires in COVID-19. The method was immunoSEQ multiplex PCR; TCRdb's version includes in-frame clones alone and lacks a portion of them. The sample lists fewer than 200,000 clones; more than 70% were seen once. Sequencing used peripheral blood. Receptor source: a woman aged 60-70 years with acute or convalescent COVID-19.

The chain carries TRBV7-6 and TRBJ2-6; TRBD1 matches at 8 bases. The germline V gene has CDR1 SGHVS and CDR2 FNYEAQ. The CDR3 sequence is 17 residues long. The V gene end was trimmed by 5 bases and the J gene end by 3 bases; junction bases not matched to a gene: 9. CDR3 sequence: CASSPRTGIIGANVLTF. As DNA, the CDR3 is TGTGCCAGCAGCCCAAGGACAGGGATAATTGGGGCCAACGTCCTGACTTTC. The entire variable domain, with the rest obtained from reference TRBV7-6 and TRBJ2-6, is as follows: GAGVSQSPRYKVTKRGQDVALRCDPISGHVSLYWYRQALGQGPEFLTYFNYEAQQDKSGLPNDRFSAERPEGSISTLTIQRTEQRDSAMYRCASSPRTGIIGANVLTFGAGSRLTVL.

The J gene is TRBJ2-5, the V gene TRBV18; 12 bases are a match to TRBD2. This CDR3 spans 19 amino acids. In germline, CDR1 is KGHSH, CDR2 LQKENI. Germline trimming cut 3 bases from V and 0 bases from J; bases unmatched to any gene: 11. The CDR3: CASSPWPETSGRYQETQYF. DNA for the CDR3: TGTGCCAGCTCACCCTGGCCGGAGACTAGCGGGAGATACCAAGAGACCCAGTACTTC. The variable domain in full, with the rest retrieved from reference TRBV18 and TRBJ2-5, is NAGVMQNPRHLVRRRGQEARLRCSPMKGHSHVYWYRQLPEEGLKFMVYLQKENIIDESGMPKERFSAEFPKEGPSILRIQQVVRGDSAAYFCASSPWPETSGRYQETQYFGPGTRLLVL.

This chain joins TRBV18 and TRBJ1-6; 8 nucleotides match TRBD1. The V gene end was trimmed by 4 bases and the J gene end by 10 bases; junction bases not matched to a gene: 6. This CDR3 contains 14 residues. Germline V gives CDR1 KGHSH, CDR2 LQKENI. The CDR3 region is CASSLGQGGSPLHF. For the CDR3, the DNA is TGTGCCAGCTCACTCGGACAGGGTGGCTCACCCCTCCACTTT.

The gene calls are TRBV28 and TRBJ1-5; 7 positions agree with TRBD1. V was pared by 6 bases and J by 3 bases, with 5 bases of the junction left unmatched. Germline CDR1 MDHEN, CDR2 SYDVKM. This CDR3 is 14 amino acids long. CDR3: CASRYRGDNQPQHF. The DNA for the CDR3 is TGTGCCAGCAGGTACAGGGGAGACAATCAGCCCCAGCATTTT.

The sample holds one count of this clone. The V gene is TRBV28, the J gene TRBJ2-5, with 12 bases identical to TRBD2. Trimming took 9 bases from V and 5 from J; bases not matched to a gene: 16. The V gene's germline CDR1 is MDHEN and CDR2 SYDVKM. The CDR3 runs to 17 residues. CDR3 amino acids: CARTTTSGRERRETQYF. The CDR3, as DNA: TGTGCCAGAACAACGACTAGCGGGAGAGAGAGGAGGGAGACCCAGTACTTC.

The CDR3 loop is CASSMLVTPGGDEQFF. CDR3 DNA sequence: TGTGCCAGTAGTATGTTGGTTACTCCGGGGGGGGATGAGCAGTTCTTC. This chain joins TRBV19 and TRBJ2-1; 8 nucleotides agree with TRBD2. V lost 3 bases, J lost 8 bases, and 12 bases stayed unmatched. The CDR3 is made up of 16 amino acids. The germline CDR1 and CDR2 sequences are LNHDA and SQIVND (reference sequence).

This chain joins TRBV19 and TRBJ1-5; D not certain. Germline V gene sequence: CDR1 LNHDA, CDR2 SQIVND (reference sequence). The CDR3 extends over 15 amino acids. V dropped 1 base and J dropped 6 bases, with 13 bases sitting between them. The CDR3 DNA sequence: TGTGCCAGTAGTATAGTCGAGGGTAGGTTTCAGCCCCAGCATTTT. Translated: CASSIVEGRFQPQHF.

This clone has a single count. V and J are TRBV14 and TRBJ2-2; TRBD2 is a possible D gene (6 bases). This CDR3 region has 13 residues. In germline, CDR1 is SGHDN, CDR2 FVKESK. The V end was cut by 2 bases, the J end by 5 bases, with 6 bases between. The CDR3 here is CASSQLATGELFF. CDR3 coding DNA: TGTGCCAGCAGCCAACTAGCGACCGGGGAGCTGTTTTTT. Together with reference TRBV14 and TRBJ2-2, the CDR3 gives the full variable domain: EAGVTQFPSHSVIEKGQTVTLRCDPISGHDNLYWYRRVMGKEIKFLLHFVKESKQDESGMPNNRFLAERTGGTYSTLKVQPAELEDSGVYFCASSQLATGELFFGEGSRLTVL.

The V call is TRBV14, the J call TRBJ1-3; 7 nucleotides align to TRBD1. The CDR3 contains 15 residues. In germline, CDR1 is SGHDN, CDR2 FVKESK. The V and J ends lost 3 bases and 2 bases, in that order; junction bases with no gene match: 4. The CDR3 region has the DNA TGTGCCAGCAGCCATAGAGGGGGCACTGGAAACACCATATATTTT. As protein: CASSHRGGTGNTIYF.

The chain combines TRBV6-5 with TRBJ2-3; 10 positions match TRBD2. Trimming at V came to 5 bases and at J to 6 bases, leaving 5 bases not matched to a gene. The CDR3 sequence is 14 residues long. Germline CDR1 MNHEY, CDR2 SVGAGI. The CDR3 nucleotides read TGTGCCAGCAGTCTAGCGGGAGTATTGGATACGCAGTATTTT. Translating it yields CASSLAGVLDTQYF.

The chain employs TRBV12-3 or TRBV12-4 and TRBJ1-2, with D hard to call. The CDR3 totals 13 residues. The germline V and J ends were trimmed by 4 bases and 0 bases, with 6 bases remaining between them. As DNA, the CDR3 is TGTGCCAGCAGTTCCATAGCTAACTATGGCTACACCTTC. This codes for CASSSIANYGYTF.

V usage is TRBV28 and J usage is TRBJ2-7; 11 bases are shared with TRBD1. With V trimmed by 5 bases and J by 0 bases, 12 bases remained unmatched. Germline CDR1 is MDHEN and CDR2 is SYDVKM. The CDR3 consists of 18 residues. CDR3 bases: TGTGCCAGCAGTCTGTCCGGGACAGGGGGGCCGATCTCCTACGAGCAGTACTTC. As protein: CASSLSGTGGPISYEQYF.

The chain joins TRBV7-9 to TRBJ2-1; possibly TRBD2 for D (6 bases). CDR1 and CDR2 (germline): SEHNR, FQNEAQ (reference sequence). The CDR3 has 13 residues. V lost 2 bases, J lost 8 bases, and 10 bases lay in between. This chain's CDR3 is CASSLSGGYEQFF. The CDR3 DNA sequence: TGTGCCAGCAGCTTAAGTGGAGGGTATGAGCAGTTCTTC.

V gene TRBV11-3 combines with J gene TRBJ2-1; 13 bases map to TRBD2. In germline, CDR1 is SGHNT, CDR2 YENEEA. The trim removed 5 bases at V and 9 bases at J, leaving 7 bases unmatched. The CDR3 is 15 amino acids. The CDR3 sequence: CASSPGLAGQTEQFF. CDR3 DNA: TGTGCCAGCAGCCCGGGACTAGCGGGACAAACTGAGCAGTTCTTC.

The V call is TRBV29-1, the J call TRBJ2-3, with TRBD2 matching 7 bases. This CDR3 is built from 14 residues. The V gene end was trimmed by 4 bases and the J gene end by 2 bases; junction bases not matched to a gene: 6. CDR1 is SQVTM, CDR2 ANQGSEA, per germline. CDR3 sequence reads: CSVAVTSPTDTQYF. For the CDR3, the DNA is TGCAGCGTTGCCGTGACTAGCCCCACAGATACGCAGTATTTT.

This chain links TRBV6-6 with TRBJ2-7, with 9 positions matching TRBD1. The CDR3 length is 14 residues. V was clipped by 4 bases and J by 3 bases; unmatched bases: 4. Per the germline V gene, CDR1 is MNHNY and CDR2 is SVGAGI (reference sequence). The DNA of the CDR3 is TGTGCCAGCAGTTCCGGGACAGGGCTCTACGAGCAGTACTTC. Encoded protein: CASSSGTGLYEQYF.

This rearrangement joins TRBV5-4 to TRBJ2-3; D possibly corresponds to TRBD2 (6 bases). The V end was cut by 0 bases, the J end by 3 bases, with 11 bases between. The CDR3 consists of 15 residues. The germline CDR1 and CDR2 sequences are SGHNT and YYREEE (reference sequence). CDR3 region: CASSLEGGETDTQYF. The CDR3 nucleotides read TGTGCCAGCAGCTTGGAGGGCGGGGAGACAGATACGCAGTATTTT.

The DNA for the CDR3 is TGTGCCAGCAGTGAACTCGGTGTGCGGGACTACCGGCAGTTCTTC. Its translation: CASSELGVRDYRQFF. The V and J genes are TRBV6-1 and TRBJ2-1, with 7 nucleotides matching TRBD2. Trimming cost V 2 bases and J 12 bases; bases outside gene matches: 13. The CDR3 sequence is 15 residues long. CDR1 is MNHNS, CDR2 SASEGT, per germline.

The chain has TRBV6-4 and TRBJ1-5, with D possibly TRBD1 on 5 matching bases. The CDR3 length is 13 residues. Germline-derived CDR1 and CDR2 are MRHNA and SNTAGT. V lost 4 bases and J 4 bases, leaving 8 bases between the germline ends. This CDR3 is CASSVGGNQPQHF. In nucleotides, the CDR3 is TGTGCCAGCAGTGTTGGGGGGAATCAGCCCCAGCATTTT.

The J gene is TRBJ1-2, the V gene TRBV28; weak D call: TRBD1 (5 bases). V dropped 6 bases and J dropped 5 bases, with 13 bases sitting between them. Germline assignment: CDR1 MDHEN and CDR2 SYDVKM. The CDR3 has 13 residues. Here the CDR3 reads CASRGLREYGYTF. The CDR3 nucleotides read TGTGCCAGCAGGGGGCTCAGGGAATATGGCTACACCTTC.